Described below is a single T cell receptor (beta chain) sequence and its context. Its antigen specificity is not known. The record has no base qualities; no much larger clone is one base away. Separate from the approximately 700-subject first cohort, the validation cohort of roughly 130 subjects was the group to which the donors belonged. From its cysteine to its phenylalanine, the CDR3 spans 17 amino acids. The sequence is cut down to CDR3 DNA, 51 bases in frame from base 1. Cut back by 3 bases and 4 bases, the V and J ends lie 22 bases apart. Sequences SGHNT (CDR1) and YYREEE (CDR2) are obtained from the germline V gene (reference sequence). This sample stems from a study of cytomegalovirus exposure and HLA in healthy donors (dated by TCRdb to the late 2010s). Looking at the study overall: According to a later analysis, the roughly 130 validation repertoires were produced on the same platform as the roughly 600 repertoires of the first cohort. The aim of the study was to test whether cataloging public T cell receptors could identify signatures of past pathogen exposure. In addition to the first cohort of 666 subjects, a separate validation cohort of 120 different subjects was used. High-throughput TCR immunosequencing, statistical association of individual TCRs with disease status, and machine learning were combined to predict cytomegalovirus infection status. Overall results and qualifications from the work: A later analysis lacked HLA typing for the validation cohort, so it scored co-occurrence in that cohort across all 110 or so repertoires. It was suggested by the authors that the approach could potentially be generalized to other disease states and immunological phenotypes. The study gave a list of some 150 TCR beta chains associated with cytomegalovirus. The classifier was reported to diagnose cytomegalovirus status with high specificity and sensitivity in both the original and validation cohorts. In vitro tests confirmed that three of the cytomegalovirus-associated TCR beta chains recognize cytomegalovirus antigens. Most TCR sequences were seen in very few donors, while some public TCRs were found in many individuals. Subsequent analysis determined that TCRs grouped into clusters in the first cohort also showed a tendency toward co-occurrence across the approximately 110 validation repertoires, and approximately 93% of cluster scores exceeded 0.

Library prep was done by the immunoSEQ multiplex PCR assay. On the authors' methods: A statistical classification framework was built to diagnose cytomegalovirus status from the catalog of TCR beta chain sequences. What TCRdb holds here is the immuneACCESS table cut down to in-frame rearrangements. Part of the clones is not present; checked against another copy, under half of the missing clones reflect an unresolved V gene, and the others are unexplained. From that table come the V and J calls and clone size; the DNA was used to work out D and trimming. Within this sample are some 54,000 clones, with over 75% of them counted one time only. Less than 4% of the sample lies in the top ten.

The sequencing input was PBMCs. The rearranged chain carries TRBV5-4 and TRBJ1-1; the best D guess is TRBD1, with 5 bases matching. The TCR comes from a man aged 18 to 30 in good health and CMV-seronegative. The nucleotides are TGTGCCAGCAGCTGGACAAACGGAGTGGGTTACCCCACTGAAGCTTTCTTT. The resulting protein is CASSWTNGVGYPTEAFF. Extended through the reference TRBV5-4 and TRBJ1-1 proteins, this CDR3 yields the full variable domain: ETGVTQSPTHLIKTRGQQVTLRCSSQSGHNTVSWYQQALGQGPQFIFQYYREEENGRGNFPPRFSGLQFPNYSSELNVNALELDDSALYLCASSWTNGVGYPTEAFFGQGTRLTVV.